Presented here are 10 T cell receptor beta chains from one specimen sequenced in a study of blood T cells in healthy people across ages. The authors ran a second PCR of 7 to 11 cycles using a sample-barcoded 5' primer and a J-beta primer mix. TCRdb independently ran MiXCR on the 5' RACE reads; one entry per CDR3 protein. The sample yields 950,000 to 1,200,000 distinct CDR3 sequences, approximately 38% seen once. The sequenced sample consisted of blood. The origin of the receptors is a man between 18 and 35 years old in good health.

This clonotype was picked up a small number of times. V is TRBV20-1 and J is TRBJ1-5; D is unresolved. Germline CDR1 reads DFQATT; CDR2 reads SNEGSKA (reference sequence). This CDR3 is built from 15 residues. Trimming took 1 base from V and 0 from J, leaving 10 bases between them. The CDR3 protein is CSARVQHYSNQPQHF. The DNA of the CDR3 is TGCAGTGCTAGAGTGCAGCATTATAGCAATCAGCCCCAGCATTTT.

Worth noting for this clonotype: An end of the junction differs from the germline gene, which may be a read error. The chain employs TRBV27 and TRBJ2-5, with 8 nucleotides matching TRBD1. CDR1 and CDR2 (germline): MNHEY, SMNVEV (reference sequence). This CDR3 region has 14 residues. DNA for the CDR3: TGTGCCGGCAGTTTAGGACAGGGTGGCGAGACCCAGTACTTC. Translated, it gives CAGSLGQGGETQYF.

The J gene is TRBJ2-3, the V gene TRBV7-3; the D is unclear. Per the germline V gene, CDR1 is SGHTA and CDR2 is FQGTGA. V was shortened by 2 bases and J by 4 bases, with 10 bases between the two germline ends. The CDR3 has 14 amino acids. In DNA form, the CDR3 reads TGTGCCAGCAGCTTAGGGTCTCCCCCAGATACGCAGTATTTT. Translated: CASSLGSPPDTQYF.

The chain has TRBV20-1 and TRBJ2-1, with 10 positions matching TRBD2. Germline V gene sequence: CDR1 DFQATT, CDR2 SNEGSKA (reference sequence). J was trimmed by 7 bases and V by 3 bases; bases with no gene match: 15. The CDR3 covers 17 residues. CDR3 in DNA: TGCAGTGCTAGTCAGACCCCCAGCGGGGGGGCCAGGAATGAGCAGTTCTTC. Translated, it gives CSASQTPSGGARNEQFF.

This clonotype was observed a few times. The J gene is TRBJ1-1, the V gene TRBV7-3; 8 bases map to TRBD1. With V trimmed by 5 bases and J by 0 bases, 5 bases remained unmatched. CDR3 length equals 15 residues. Germline V gene lookup returns CDR1 SGHTA and CDR2 FQGTGA. DNA of the CDR3: TGTGCCAGCAGCATTCAGGGGGCTGTGAACACTGAAGCTTTCTTT. Protein product: CASSIQGAVNTEAFF.

Only a few counts were recorded for this clonotype. The genes are TRBV2 and TRBJ2-6, with TRBD1 matching over 9 bases. This CDR3 is 18 amino acids long. Per germline, CDR1 SNHLY and CDR2 FYNNEI. The V and J ends lost 5 bases and 0 bases, in that order; junction bases with no gene match: 8. The CDR3 sequence: CASSPGTGRGSGANVLTF. The DNA for the CDR3 is TGTGCCAGCAGTCCCGGGACAGGGAGAGGCTCTGGGGCCAACGTCCTGACTTTC.

This sequence joins TRBV12-3 or TRBV12-4 and TRBJ1-1; D perhaps matches TRBD1 (6 bases). V was cut by 0 bases and J by 4 bases, with 12 bases left in between. The CDR3 is 15 amino acids. This chain's CDR3 is CASSLAVGAVTEAFF. The CDR3 coding sequence is TGTGCCAGCAGTTTAGCCGTGGGGGCCGTCACTGAAGCTTTCTTT.

This clonotype was recorded a few times. This sequence joins TRBV2 and TRBJ1-6; TRBD1 might be the D (6 bases). The V end lost 4 bases, the J end lost 9 bases, and 13 bases lay between the germline ends. CDR1 is SNHLY and CDR2 is FYNNEI in the germline V gene. The CDR3 sequence is 14 residues long. The CDR3 spells CASSAVTGSSPLHF. The DNA for the CDR3 is TGTGCCAGCAGTGCGGTTACAGGGAGTTCACCCCTCCACTTT.

The rearrangement links TRBV6-1 to TRBJ2-3; the D is unclear. CDR3 length equals 15 residues. Germline V gene sequence: CDR1 MNHNS, CDR2 SASEGT. V lost 6 bases to trimming and J lost 0 bases, with 13 bases between them. For the CDR3, the DNA is TGTGCCAGCAGCCGGGCGGCGGAGAGCACAGATACGCAGTATTTT. It yields the protein CASSRAAESTDTQYF.

The chain joins TRBV5-6 to TRBJ2-7; TRBD1 matches at 7 bases. CDR3 length: 16 amino acids. Germline V CDR1 and CDR2: SGHDT, YYEEEE. With V trimmed by 5 bases and J by 7 bases, 18 bases remained unmatched. CDR3 sequence reads: CASRYTGQYLYNEQYF. The CDR3 DNA reads as TGTGCCAGCAGATACACGGGACAGTATTTATACAATGAGCAGTACTTC.